Sequencing of this TCR beta chain was carried out in a study of chemoradiotherapy in HPV16-positive cancers. Points from the study as a whole: Better recurrence-free survival went with HPV-responsive T-cell expansion in HPV16-positive patients.

The protocol was immunoSEQ multiplex PCR, while the TCRdb copy is restricted to in-frame clones and leaves out a portion. This repertoire shows roughly 5,800 clones, roughly 76% found once; its top ten account for 9.5% to 13%. Repeated repertoire sampling spanned the course of chemoradiotherapy. Details on this clone: What it binds is not known.

This CDR3 comprises 17 residues. V trimming: 0 bases; J trimming: 5 bases; junction bases outside the gene matches: 9. In germline, CDR1 is SGDLS, CDR2 YYNGEE. The TCR sequence derives from a human donor with HPV-associated anogenital cancer. This material was acquired from a patient who underwent chemoradiotherapy. This sequence joins TRBV9 and TRBJ2-3, with 10 bases identical to TRBD2. The CDR3 DNA follows: TGTGCCAGCAGCGTAGAGGGGAGCGGGGGGGCTGAAGATACGCAGTATTTT. Translation: CASSVEGSGGAEDTQYF.